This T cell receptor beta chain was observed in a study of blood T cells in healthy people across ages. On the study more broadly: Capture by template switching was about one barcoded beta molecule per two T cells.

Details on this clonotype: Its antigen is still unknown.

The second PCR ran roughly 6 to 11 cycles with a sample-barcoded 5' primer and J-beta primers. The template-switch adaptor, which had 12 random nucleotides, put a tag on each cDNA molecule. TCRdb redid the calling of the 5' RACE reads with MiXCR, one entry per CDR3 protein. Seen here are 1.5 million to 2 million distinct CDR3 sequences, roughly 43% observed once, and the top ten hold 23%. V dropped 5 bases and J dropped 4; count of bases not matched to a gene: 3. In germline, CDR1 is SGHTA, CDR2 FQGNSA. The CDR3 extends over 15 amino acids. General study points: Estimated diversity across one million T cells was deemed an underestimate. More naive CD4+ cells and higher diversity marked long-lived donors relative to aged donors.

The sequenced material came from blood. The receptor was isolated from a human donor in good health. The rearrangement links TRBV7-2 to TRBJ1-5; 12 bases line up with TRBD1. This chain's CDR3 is CASSGDRGLNQPQHF. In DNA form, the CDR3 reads TGTGCCAGCAGCGGGGACAGGGGGCTTAATCAGCCCCAGCATTTT.